The T cell receptor (beta chain) described here comes from a study of cytomegalovirus exposure and HLA in healthy donors. As for the study in general: Ancestry clustering placed around four fifths of some 400 genotyped donors in the Caucasian-associated cluster.

A remark on this clone: Its antigen is undetermined.

Findings of the study overall: Later, an analysis found that common viral pathogens appeared to be linked with several of the most significant clusters.

The primer mix had 60 Vbeta and 13 Jbeta primers. Generated by immunoSEQ multiplex PCR, the TCRdb table keeps only in-frame clones and is missing some. Seen here are approximately 160,000 clones, 65% to 85% observed once, and the top ten hold around 7%. Looked up from germline, CDR1 is LNHDA and CDR2 is SQIVND (reference sequence). The CDR3 is made up of 14 amino acids. The V gene end was trimmed by 4 bases and the J gene end by 3 bases; junction bases not matched to a gene: 6. The chain has TRBV19 and TRBJ2-7; 7 positions match TRBD2. This sequence was found in a woman aged 40 to 50 in good health and CMV-seropositive. The source material was PBMCs. The CDR3 loop reads CASSTEAGNYEQYF. The CDR3 coding sequence is TGTGCCAGTAGTACGGAAGCGGGGAACTACGAGCAGTACTTC.